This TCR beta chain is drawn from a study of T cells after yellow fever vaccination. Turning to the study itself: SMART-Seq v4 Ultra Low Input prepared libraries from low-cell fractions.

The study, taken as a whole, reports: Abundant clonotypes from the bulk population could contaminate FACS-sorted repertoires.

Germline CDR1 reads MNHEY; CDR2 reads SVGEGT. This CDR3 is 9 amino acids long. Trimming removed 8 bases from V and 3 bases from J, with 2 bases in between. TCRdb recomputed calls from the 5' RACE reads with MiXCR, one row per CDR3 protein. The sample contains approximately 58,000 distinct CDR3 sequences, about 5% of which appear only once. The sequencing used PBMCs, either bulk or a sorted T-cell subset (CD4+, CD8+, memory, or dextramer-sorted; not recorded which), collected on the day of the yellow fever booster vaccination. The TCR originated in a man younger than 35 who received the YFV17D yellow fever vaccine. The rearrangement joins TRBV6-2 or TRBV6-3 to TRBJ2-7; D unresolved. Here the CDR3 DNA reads TGTGCCAGCGGCTACGAGCAGTACTTC. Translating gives CASGYEQYF.